This TCR beta chain stems from a study of shared clonotypes between healthy human individuals. Study findings and constraints: How much donors shared clonotypes was expected to be affected by sequencing depth.

Some clones are missing from TCRdb's copy, which holds only in-frame ones; the method was immunoSEQ multiplex PCR. The repertoire includes around 2.3 million clones, approximately 96% of them detected once, and 0.1% to 0.15% sits in the top ten. Per the germline V gene, CDR1 is SGHVS and CDR2 is FNYEAQ. Trimming took 2 bases from V and 6 from J, leaving 8 bases between them. The CDR3 totals 13 residues. For this clone: Its target is not known.

This chain uses TRBV7-6 with TRBJ2-1; TRBD2 is a possible D gene (5 bases). The TCR comes from a man between 18 and 29 years old in good health. Sequenced input: naive CD4+ T cells sorted from blood. Subset indicated: CD45RA+ positively selected. Here the CDR3 DNA reads TGTGCCAGCAGCTTATCCCTAGCCAATGAGCAGTTCTTC. Translated, it gives CASSLSLANEQFF.